The 29 T cell receptor beta chains listed next were all sequenced from one sample in a study of control samples from healthy donors and cancer patients (dated by TCRdb to about 2020). Libraries were prepared through the immunoSEQ multiplex PCR assay. TCRdb retrieved this table from immuneACCESS and kept in-frame rearrangements only. Not all clones are present; in checked studies, unresolved V genes account for under half, and no reason is known for the remainder. The sample records some 120,000 clones, around 89% of which are singletons. The ten largest clones take up 1.1% of the sample. What was sequenced was PBMCs. All receptors derive from a woman aged 50 to 65 with colorectal cancer.

The chain is built from TRBV5-8 and TRBJ2-2, with D unresolved. This CDR3 is built from 15 residues. Trimming pared 0 bases from V and 4 bases from J, leaving 10 bases between. CDR1 and CDR2 from the germline V gene are SGHTS and YDEGEE. CDR3 DNA: TGTGCCAGCAGCTTGGACAGCCCTGGCACCGGGGAGCTGTTTTTT. Translated: CASSLDSPGTGELFF.

The CDR3 DNA is TGTGCCAGCAGCGAAGTCCCCTATTCTGTGTCGGGTACTGAAGCTTTCTTT. Amino acid sequence: CASSEVPYSVSGTEAFF. The chain recombines TRBV9 with TRBJ1-1; D ambiguous. There are 17 residues in the CDR3. The germline CDR1 and CDR2 sequences are SGDLS and YYNGEE. Trimming took off 3 bases at V and 5 bases at J, with 23 bases between the two ends.

The chain recombines TRBV2 with TRBJ1-2; D ambiguous. Germline V gene sequence: CDR1 SNHLY, CDR2 FYNNEI. The CDR3 has 11 amino acids. V dropped 1 base and J dropped 8 bases, with 5 bases sitting between them. For the CDR3, the DNA is TGTGCCAGCAGTGAAGAGTGGGGCTACACCTTC. Translating gives CASSEEWGYTF.

The rearrangement links TRBV27 to TRBJ2-1; TRBD1 aligns across 7 bases. This CDR3 has 14 residues. Germline V CDR1 and CDR2: MNHEY, SMNVEV (reference sequence). With V trimmed by 5 bases and J by 8 bases, 9 bases remained unmatched. The CDR3 sequence: CASSDRALLDEQFF. CDR3 in DNA: TGTGCCAGCAGTGACAGGGCCCTTCTGGATGAGCAGTTCTTC.

The V call is TRBV3-1 (or the pseudogene TRBV3-2), the J call TRBJ1-1; D is perhaps TRBD1 (5 bases). The CDR3 extends over 14 amino acids. The germline V gene encodes CDR1 LGHDT and CDR2 YNNKEL (reference sequence). V lost 3 bases and J lost 4, with 12 bases in between. This CDR3 is CASSQHRGPTEAFF. The CDR3 bases are TGTGCCAGCAGCCAGCATAGGGGCCCCACTGAAGCTTTCTTT.

This chain links TRBV5-4 with TRBJ2-1, with 8 bases identical to TRBD2. This CDR3 comprises 16 residues. J was trimmed by 4 bases and V by 0 bases; bases with no gene match: 6. Germline CDR1 SGHNT, CDR2 YYREEE (reference sequence). CDR3 coding DNA: TGTGCCAGCAGCTTGGGGGGTACGGGGGGGTACAATGAGCAGTTCTTC. Its protein is CASSLGGTGGYNEQFF.

This clone was observed once. The chain carries TRBV29-1 and TRBJ1-1; D perhaps matches TRBD1 (5 bases). Trimming removed 6 bases at V and 5 bases at J, with 16 bases between. Per germline, CDR1 SQVTM and CDR2 ANQGSEA. The CDR3 totals 13 residues. CDR3 in amino acids: CSVERAGGTEAFF. The CDR3 DNA reads as TGCAGCGTGGAACGGGCGGGGGGTACTGAAGCTTTCTTT. The entire variable domain, with the rest obtained from reference TRBV29-1 and TRBJ1-1, is as follows: SAVISQKPSRDICQRGTSLTIQCQVDSQVTMMFWYRQQPGQSLTLIATANQGSEATYESGFVIDKFPISRPNLTFSTLTVSNMSPEDSSIYLCSVERAGGTEAFFGQGTRLTVV.

The V gene is TRBV7-2, the J gene TRBJ2-7; no clear D gene. The CDR3 runs to 16 residues. V was pared by 5 bases and J by 0 bases, with 17 bases between. The germline V gene has CDR1 SGHTA and CDR2 FQGNSA. The CDR3 sequence is CASSPGIRRASYEQYF. Written as DNA, the CDR3 is TGTGCCAGCAGCCCCGGCATCCGTAGAGCCTCCTACGAGCAGTACTTC. Filled out from reference TRBV7-2 and TRBJ2-7, the complete variable domain reads GAGVSQSPSNKVTEKGKDVELRCDPISGHTALYWYRQSLGQGLEFLIYFQGNSAPDKSGLPSDRFSAERTGGSVSTLTIQRTQQEDSAVYLCASSPGIRRASYEQYFGPGTRLTVT.

This chain uses TRBV27 with TRBJ2-2, with D uncertain. Germline assignment: CDR1 MNHEY and CDR2 SMNVEV (reference sequence). V was clipped by 2 bases and J by 6 bases, with 10 bases between them. The CDR3 is 14 residues long. CDR3 in DNA: TGTGCCAGCAGTTTACGGAAATTTGCCGGGGAGCTGTTTTTT. Residues: CASSLRKFAGELFF.

In this sample, this clone turned up once. Here the CDR3 DNA reads TGCAGCGGGACAGGGGCCACTGAAGCTTTCTTT. Encoded protein: CSGTGATEAFF. The V gene is TRBV29-1, the J gene TRBJ1-1, with 9 bases aligning to TRBD1. V was pared by 7 bases and J by 4 bases, with 1 base of the junction left unmatched. This CDR3 is 11 amino acids long. CDR1 and CDR2 from the germline V gene are SQVTM and ANQGSEA.

The sample holds a few counts of this clone. This sequence joins TRBV2 and TRBJ2-7, with D perhaps TRBD1 or TRBD2 (5 bases each). Germline V CDR1 and CDR2: SNHLY, FYNNEI. Trimming left V 5 bases short and J 0 bases short, with 8 bases between. The length of the CDR3 is 13 residues. DNA for the CDR3: TGTGCCAGCAGTCGGGACGGCTCCTACGAGCAGTACTTC. Its protein is CASSRDGSYEQYF.

This clone was counted a few times. This chain connects TRBV19 to TRBJ1-6; TRBD1 agrees at 8 bases. V shed 4 bases, J shed 6 bases, and the junction held 5 bases outside the gene matches. The CDR3 runs to 15 residues. Germline CDR1 is LNHDA and CDR2 is SQIVND (reference sequence). The CDR3 sequence is CASSSQGAPNSPLHF. CDR3 nucleotides: TGTGCCAGTAGTAGTCAGGGGGCGCCTAATTCACCCCTCCACTTT.

This clone was counted a few times. The chain joins TRBV20-1 to TRBJ1-6; weak D call: TRBD1 (6 bases). Germline V gene sequence: CDR1 DFQATT, CDR2 SNEGSKA (reference sequence). V lost 3 bases and J lost 1, with 13 bases in between. The CDR3 length is 16 residues. CDR3 residues: CSASGGAGSYNSPLHF. CDR3 coding DNA: TGCAGTGCTAGTGGGGGGGCAGGGTCCTATAATTCACCCCTCCACTTT.

V is TRBV15 and J is TRBJ2-3, with D unclear. Trimming took 0 bases from V and 2 from J, leaving 12 bases between them. Germline V CDR1 and CDR2: LNHNV, YYDKDF (reference sequence). The CDR3 sequence is 16 residues long. The CDR3 region is CATSRELGQFTDTQYF. Written as DNA, the CDR3 is TGTGCCACCAGCAGAGAGTTAGGCCAGTTCACAGATACGCAGTATTTT.

The rearrangement uses TRBV6-1 and TRBJ2-1; TRBD2 aligns across 11 bases. After removal of 4 bases from V and 7 bases from J, the junction contained 3 bases not matched to a gene. The CDR3 extends over 14 amino acids. Germline CDR1 MNHNS, CDR2 SASEGT. The CDR3 DNA is TGTGCCAGCAGTGTAGCGGGAGGGATGAATGAGCAGTTCTTC. It is translated as CASSVAGGMNEQFF.

This clone was found once. This chain uses TRBV2 with TRBJ2-3, with D unclear. The V gene's germline CDR1 is SNHLY and CDR2 FYNNEI. V lost 5 bases and J 4 bases, leaving 28 bases between the germline ends. The CDR3 runs 19 residues. CDR3 region: CASSSSNVRTTESADTQYF. The DNA for the CDR3 is TGTGCCAGCAGTTCAAGTAACGTTAGAACCACGGAGAGCGCAGATACGCAGTATTTT.

The gene calls are TRBV5-1 and TRBJ2-7; 7 bases are shared with TRBD1. CDR1 is SGHRS, CDR2 YFSETQ, per germline. J lost 4 bases, V lost 2 bases, and 6 bases had no gene match. This CDR3 is built from 14 residues. The CDR3 bases are TGCGCCAGCAGCTTTAGGGACAGAGAGTACGAGCAGTACTTC. This codes for CASSFRDREYEQYF.

The chain is built from TRBV27 and TRBJ1-3; D call uncertain. Germline CDR1 is MNHEY and CDR2 is SMNVEV (reference sequence). The CDR3 covers 12 residues. V was clipped by 6 bases and J by 0 bases, with 3 bases between them. The CDR3 loop is CASRGSGNTIYF. CDR3 nucleotide sequence: TGTGCCAGCAGGGGCTCTGGAAACACCATATATTTT.

The chain links TRBV2 to TRBJ1-6; no clear D gene. Deletions cut 1 base from V and 10 bases from J, with 8 bases between. The CDR3 has 13 amino acids. Germline lookup yields CDR1 SNHLY and CDR2 FYNNEI. CDR3 sequence reads: CASSEEGDSPLHF. CDR3 nucleotide sequence: TGTGCCAGCAGTGAAGAGGGTGACTCACCCCTCCACTTT.

The CDR3 is CASSGGTGGYGYTF. CDR3 coding DNA: TGTGCCAGCAGCGGAGGGACAGGGGGTTATGGCTACACCTTC. The J gene is TRBJ1-2, the V gene TRBV6-5; TRBD1 agrees at 11 bases. The trim removed 6 bases at V and 5 bases at J, leaving 5 bases unmatched. This CDR3 has 14 amino acids. Germline V lookup: CDR1 MNHEY, CDR2 SVGAGI.

This chain links TRBV11-2 with TRBJ1-2; 10 bases are shared with TRBD1. The CDR3 runs 17 residues. Germline V CDR1 and CDR2: SGHAT, FQNNGV. The ends lost 5 bases at V and 0 bases at J; junction bases unmatched: 9. This CDR3 reads CASSPPGQGLANYGYTF. The CDR3, as DNA: TGTGCCAGCAGCCCTCCGGGACAGGGGTTAGCTAACTATGGCTACACCTTC.

This chain connects TRBV7-2 to TRBJ1-1; D possibly corresponds to TRBD1 (5 bases). Germline loops: CDR1 SGHTA, CDR2 FQGNSA. CDR3 length equals 14 residues. The V gene lost 5 bases and the J gene lost 4 bases, with 14 bases spanning the gap. CDR3: CASSGRQFFTEAFF. CDR3 in DNA: TGTGCCAGCAGCGGACGACAGTTTTTCACTGAAGCTTTCTTT.

This clone occurred once. The chain couples TRBV27 to TRBJ2-2; TRBD2 might be the D (6 bases). Per the germline V gene, CDR1 is MNHEY and CDR2 is SMNVEV (reference sequence). The V and J ends lost 5 bases and 0 bases respectively, with 10 bases between them. The CDR3 runs to 15 residues. The CDR3 loop is CASSKSGSNTGELFF. The CDR3 coding sequence is TGTGCCAGCAGTAAAAGCGGGTCGAACACCGGGGAGCTGTTTTTT.

The chain carries TRBV19 and TRBJ1-4, with 7 bases fitting TRBD1. The CDR3 loop spans 14 amino acids. The V gene's germline CDR1 is LNHDA and CDR2 SQIVND (reference sequence). J lost 4 bases, V lost 4 bases, and 3 bases had no gene match. CDR3 nucleotides: TGTGCCAGTAGTAGAGGACAGGATAATGAAAAACTGTTTTTT. Translating it yields CASSRGQDNEKLFF.

This clone was observed a handful of times. The chain uses TRBV9 and TRBJ2-1, with D tentatively TRBD2 (6 bases). The CDR3 has 16 residues. Per germline, CDR1 SGDLS and CDR2 YYNGEE. The V end was cut by 3 bases, the J end by 0 bases, with 13 bases between. CDR3 sequence (DNA): TGTGCCAGCAGCGAGGTGGCGGGGTCCTCCTACAATGAGCAGTTCTTC. Encoded protein: CASSEVAGSSYNEQFF.

J is TRBJ1-1 and V is TRBV7-3, with D possibly TRBD1 on 5 matching bases. This CDR3 contains 14 residues. The V and J ends lost 2 bases and 7 bases respectively, with 14 bases between them. The germline V gene has CDR1 SGHTA and CDR2 FQGTGA. CDR3 sequence: CASSLRGDSGEAFF. DNA for the CDR3: TGTGCCAGCAGCTTACGAGGGGATTCAGGTGAAGCTTTCTTT.

V usage is TRBV9 and J usage is TRBJ2-5; D is ambiguous. The germline V and J ends were trimmed by 8 bases and 7 bases, with 6 bases remaining between them. CDR1 and CDR2 (germline): SGDLS, YYNGEE. The length of the CDR3 is 9 residues. Here the CDR3 DNA reads TGTGCCAGTTCCTGGACCCAGTACTTC. Its protein is CASSWTQYF.

Concerning this clone itself: Sequence at one end of the junction differs from germline and may be a read error. V gene TRBV2 combines with J gene TRBJ2-7; TRBD1 matches 8 bases. The length of the CDR3 is 11 residues. Per the germline V gene, CDR1 is SNHLY and CDR2 is FYNNEI. CDR3 in DNA: TGTGCCAGCAGCGCAGAAAGACAGGGGCACTTC. It codes for CASSAERQGHF. The variable domain in full, completed from reference TRBV2 and TRBJ2-7, reads EPEVTQTPSHQVTQMGQEVILRCVPISNHLYFYWYRQILGQKVEFLVSFYNNEISEKSEIFDDQFSVERPDGSNFTLKIRSTKLEDSAMYFCASSAERQGHFGPGTRLTVT.

This CDR3 reads CASSDLVGTSSYNEQFF. CDR3 sequence (DNA): TGTGCCAGCAGTGATCTGGTCGGGACTAGCTCCTACAATGAGCAGTTCTTC. The J gene is TRBJ2-1, the V gene TRBV6-1; 8 nucleotides align to TRBD2. With 3 bases clipped from V and 0 bases from J, the junction kept 7 bases outside the gene matches. The CDR3 is 17 residues long. Germline V gives CDR1 MNHNS, CDR2 SASEGT.